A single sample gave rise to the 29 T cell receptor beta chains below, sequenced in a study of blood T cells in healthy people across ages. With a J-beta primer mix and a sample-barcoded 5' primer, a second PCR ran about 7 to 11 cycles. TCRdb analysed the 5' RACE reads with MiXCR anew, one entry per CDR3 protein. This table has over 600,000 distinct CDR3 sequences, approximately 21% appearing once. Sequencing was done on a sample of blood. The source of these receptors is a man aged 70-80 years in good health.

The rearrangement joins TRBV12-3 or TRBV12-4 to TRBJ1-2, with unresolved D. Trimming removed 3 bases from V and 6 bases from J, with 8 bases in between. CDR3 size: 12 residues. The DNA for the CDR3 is TGTGCCAGCAGTTTTGGTCCTGATGGCTACACCTTC. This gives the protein CASSFGPDGYTF.

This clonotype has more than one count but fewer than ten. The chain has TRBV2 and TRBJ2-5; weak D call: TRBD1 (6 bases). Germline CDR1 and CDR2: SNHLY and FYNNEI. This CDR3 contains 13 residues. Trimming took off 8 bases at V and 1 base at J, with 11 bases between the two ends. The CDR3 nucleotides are TGTGCCAGCCGGACAGTAGTCCAAGAGACCCAGTACTTC. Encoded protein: CASRTVVQETQYF.

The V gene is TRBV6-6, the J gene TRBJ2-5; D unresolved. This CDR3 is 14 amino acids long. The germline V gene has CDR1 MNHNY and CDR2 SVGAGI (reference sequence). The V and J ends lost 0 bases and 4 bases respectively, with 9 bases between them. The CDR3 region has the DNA TGTGCCAGCAGTTACTCGAGGACGGGAGAGACCCAGTACTTC. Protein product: CASSYSRTGETQYF.

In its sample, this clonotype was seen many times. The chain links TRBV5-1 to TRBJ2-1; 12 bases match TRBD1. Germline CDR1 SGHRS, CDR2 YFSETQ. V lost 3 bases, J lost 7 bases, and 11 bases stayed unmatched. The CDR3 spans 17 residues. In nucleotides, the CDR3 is TGCGCCAGCAGCTATTCCACGGGACAGGGGGCTGGGAATGAGCAGTTCTTC. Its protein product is CASSYSTGQGAGNEQFF.

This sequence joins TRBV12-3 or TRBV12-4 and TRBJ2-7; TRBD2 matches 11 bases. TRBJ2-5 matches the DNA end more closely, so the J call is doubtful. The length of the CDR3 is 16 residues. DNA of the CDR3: TGTGCCAGCAGTCACCGACTAGCGGGGACTCAAGAGACCCAGTACTTC. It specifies CASSHRLAGTQETQYF.

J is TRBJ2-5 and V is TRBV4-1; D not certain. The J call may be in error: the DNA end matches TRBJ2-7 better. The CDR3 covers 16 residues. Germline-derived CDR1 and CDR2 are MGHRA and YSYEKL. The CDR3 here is CASSQAGIGERYEQYF. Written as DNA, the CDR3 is TGCGCCAGCAGCCAAGCTGGTATCGGAGAACGCTACGAGCAGTACTTC.

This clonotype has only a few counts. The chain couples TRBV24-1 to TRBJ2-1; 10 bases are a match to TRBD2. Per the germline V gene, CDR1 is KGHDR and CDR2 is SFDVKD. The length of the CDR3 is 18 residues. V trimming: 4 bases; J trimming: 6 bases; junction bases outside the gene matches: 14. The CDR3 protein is CATSDQRRFPSGSNEQFF. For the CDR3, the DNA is TGTGCCACCAGTGACCAGAGAAGATTTCCTAGCGGGAGCAATGAGCAGTTCTTC.

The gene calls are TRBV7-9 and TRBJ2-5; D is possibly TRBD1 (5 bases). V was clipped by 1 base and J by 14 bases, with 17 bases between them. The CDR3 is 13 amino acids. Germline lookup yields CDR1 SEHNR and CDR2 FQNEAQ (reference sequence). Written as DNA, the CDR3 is TGTGCCAGCAGCTTAGATGTGGGGCACGAGCATTACTTC. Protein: CASSLDVGHEHYF. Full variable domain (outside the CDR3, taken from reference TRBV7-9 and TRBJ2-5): DTGVSQNPRHKITKRGQNVTFRCDPISEHNRLYWYRQTLGQGPEFLTYFQNEAQLEKSRLLSDRFSAERPKGSFSTLEIQRTEQGDSAMYLCASSLDVGHEHYFGPGTRLLVL.

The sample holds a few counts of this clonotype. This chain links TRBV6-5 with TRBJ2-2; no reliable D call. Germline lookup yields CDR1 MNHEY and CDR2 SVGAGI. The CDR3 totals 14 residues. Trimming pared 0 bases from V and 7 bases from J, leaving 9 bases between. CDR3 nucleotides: TGTGCCAGCAGTTACTCGAAAGGGATCGGGGAGCTGTTTTTT. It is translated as CASSYSKGIGELFF.

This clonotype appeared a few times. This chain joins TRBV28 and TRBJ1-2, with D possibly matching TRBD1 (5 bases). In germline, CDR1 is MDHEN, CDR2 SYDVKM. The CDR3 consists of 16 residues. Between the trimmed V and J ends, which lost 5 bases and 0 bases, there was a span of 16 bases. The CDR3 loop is CASSAYTGRTNYGYTF. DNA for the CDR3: TGTGCCAGCAGTGCCTATACGGGACGAACTAACTATGGCTACACCTTC.

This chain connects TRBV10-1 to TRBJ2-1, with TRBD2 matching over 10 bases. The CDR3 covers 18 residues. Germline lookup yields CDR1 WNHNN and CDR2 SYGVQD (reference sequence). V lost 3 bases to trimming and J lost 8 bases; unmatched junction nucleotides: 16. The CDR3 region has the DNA TGCGCCAGCAGTGACTCGCCCCTCATAGCGGGAGGATCGGATGAGCAGTTCTTC. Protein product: CASSDSPLIAGGSDEQFF.

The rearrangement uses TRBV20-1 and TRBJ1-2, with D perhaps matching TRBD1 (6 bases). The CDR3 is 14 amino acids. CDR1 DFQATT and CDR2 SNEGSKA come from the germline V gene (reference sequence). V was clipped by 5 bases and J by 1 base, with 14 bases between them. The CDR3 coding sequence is TGCAGTGCTCGAGGACAGCCACTTAACTATGGCTACACCTTC. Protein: CSARGQPLNYGYTF.

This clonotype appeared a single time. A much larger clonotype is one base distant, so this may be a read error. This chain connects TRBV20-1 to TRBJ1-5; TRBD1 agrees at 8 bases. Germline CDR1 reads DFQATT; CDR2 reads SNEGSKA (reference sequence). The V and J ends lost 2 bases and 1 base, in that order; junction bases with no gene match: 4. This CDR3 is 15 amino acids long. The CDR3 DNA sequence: TGCAGTGCTAGACGACAGGGGACAAGCAATCAGCCCCAGCATTTT. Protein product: CSARRQGTSNQPQHF.

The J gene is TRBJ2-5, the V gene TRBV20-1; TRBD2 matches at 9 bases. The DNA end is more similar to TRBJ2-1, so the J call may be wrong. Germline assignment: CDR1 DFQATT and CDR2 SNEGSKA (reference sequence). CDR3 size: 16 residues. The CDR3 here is CSAQPQGGGRGNEQFF. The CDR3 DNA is TGCAGTGCCCAACCCCAAGGTGGCGGGAGGGGTAATGAGCAGTTCTTC.

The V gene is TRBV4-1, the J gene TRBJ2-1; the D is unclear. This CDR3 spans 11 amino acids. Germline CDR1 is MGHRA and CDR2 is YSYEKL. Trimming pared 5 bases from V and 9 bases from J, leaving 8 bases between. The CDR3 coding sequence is TGCGCCAGCAGCGTCCACAGTGAGCAGTTCTTC. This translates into CASSVHSEQFF.

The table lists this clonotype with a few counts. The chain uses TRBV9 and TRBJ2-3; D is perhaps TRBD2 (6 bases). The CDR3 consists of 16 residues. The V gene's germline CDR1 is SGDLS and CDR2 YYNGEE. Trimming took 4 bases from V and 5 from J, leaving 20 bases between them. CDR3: CASSPSDGREGDTQYF. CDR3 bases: TGTGCCAGCAGCCCTAGTGACGGGAGAGAGGGAGATACGCAGTATTTT.

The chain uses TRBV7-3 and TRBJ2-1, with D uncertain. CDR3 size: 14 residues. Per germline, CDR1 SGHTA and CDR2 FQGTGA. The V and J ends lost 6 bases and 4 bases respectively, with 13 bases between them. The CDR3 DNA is TGTGCCAGCAGTCTTGACGGAATGTACAATGAGCAGTTCTTC. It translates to CASSLDGMYNEQFF.

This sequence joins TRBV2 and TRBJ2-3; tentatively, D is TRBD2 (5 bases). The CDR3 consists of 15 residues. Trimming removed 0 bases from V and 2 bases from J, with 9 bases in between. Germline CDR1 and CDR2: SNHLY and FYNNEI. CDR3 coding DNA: TGTGCCAGCAGTGAAGCTAGCGAGCACACAGATACGCAGTATTTT. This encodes CASSEASEHTDTQYF.

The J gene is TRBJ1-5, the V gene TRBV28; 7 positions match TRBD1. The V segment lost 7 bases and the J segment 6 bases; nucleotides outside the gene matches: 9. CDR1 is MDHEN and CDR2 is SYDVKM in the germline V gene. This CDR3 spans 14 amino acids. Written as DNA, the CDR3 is TGTGCCAGCATTCGGGACAGATTCGGTCAGCCCCAGCATTTT. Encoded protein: CASIRDRFGQPQHF.

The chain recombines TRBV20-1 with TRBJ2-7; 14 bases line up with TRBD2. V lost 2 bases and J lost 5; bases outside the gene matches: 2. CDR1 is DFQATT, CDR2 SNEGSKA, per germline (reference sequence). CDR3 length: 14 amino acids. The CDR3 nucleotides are TGCAGTGCTAGAAGACTAGCGGGAGGGGACGAGCAGTACTTC. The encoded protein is CSARRLAGGDEQYF.

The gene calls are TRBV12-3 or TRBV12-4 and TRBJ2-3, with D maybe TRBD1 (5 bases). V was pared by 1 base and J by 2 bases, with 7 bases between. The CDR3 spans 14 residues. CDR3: CASSLEQVTDTQYF. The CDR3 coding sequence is TGTGCCAGCAGTTTAGAACAGGTCACAGATACGCAGTATTTT.

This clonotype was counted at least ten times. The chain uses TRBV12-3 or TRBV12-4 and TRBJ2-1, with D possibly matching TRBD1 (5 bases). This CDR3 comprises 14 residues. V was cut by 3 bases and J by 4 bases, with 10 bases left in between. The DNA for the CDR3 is TGTGCCAGCAGTTTGGCCAGGACATACAATGAGCAGTTCTTC. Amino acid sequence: CASSLARTYNEQFF.

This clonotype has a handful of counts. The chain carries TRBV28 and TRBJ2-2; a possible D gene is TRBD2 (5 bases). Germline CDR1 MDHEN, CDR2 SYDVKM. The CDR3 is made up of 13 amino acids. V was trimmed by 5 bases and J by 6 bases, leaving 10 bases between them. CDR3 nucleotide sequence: TGTGCCAGCAGTCCGACGCGGGCCGGGGAGCTGTTTTTT. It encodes CASSPTRAGELFF. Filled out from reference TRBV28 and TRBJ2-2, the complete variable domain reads DVKVTQSSRYLVKRTGEKVFLECVQDMDHENMFWYRQDPGLGLRLIYFSYDVKMKEKGDIPEGYSVSREKKERFSLILESASTNQTSMYLCASSPTRAGELFFGEGSRLTVL.

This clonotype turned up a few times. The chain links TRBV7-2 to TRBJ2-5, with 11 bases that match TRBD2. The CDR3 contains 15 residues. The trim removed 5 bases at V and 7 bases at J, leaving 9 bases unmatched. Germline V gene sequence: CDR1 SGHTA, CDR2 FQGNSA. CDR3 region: CASSILAGAAGTQYF. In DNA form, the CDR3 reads TGTGCCAGCAGCATACTAGCGGGAGCGGCCGGGACCCAGTACTTC. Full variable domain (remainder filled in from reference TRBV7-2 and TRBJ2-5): GAGVSQSPSNKVTEKGKDVELRCDPISGHTALYWYRQSLGQGLEFLIYFQGNSAPDKSGLPSDRFSAERTGGSVSTLTIQRTQQEDSAVYLCASSILAGAAGTQYFGPGTRLLVL.

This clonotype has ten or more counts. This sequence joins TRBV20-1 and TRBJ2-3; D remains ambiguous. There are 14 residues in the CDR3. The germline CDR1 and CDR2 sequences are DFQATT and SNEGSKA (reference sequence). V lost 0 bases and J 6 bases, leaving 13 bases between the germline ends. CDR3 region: CSAREKNRRDTQYF. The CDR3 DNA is TGCAGTGCTAGAGAAAAAAACAGACGGGATACGCAGTATTTT.

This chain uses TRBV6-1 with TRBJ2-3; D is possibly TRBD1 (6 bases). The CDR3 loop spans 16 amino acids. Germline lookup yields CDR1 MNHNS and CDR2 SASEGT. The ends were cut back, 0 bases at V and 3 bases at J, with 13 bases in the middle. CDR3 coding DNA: TGTGCCAGCAGTGAAGCGGGGGCGCTTCGGACAGATACGCAGTATTTT. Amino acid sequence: CASSEAGALRTDTQYF.

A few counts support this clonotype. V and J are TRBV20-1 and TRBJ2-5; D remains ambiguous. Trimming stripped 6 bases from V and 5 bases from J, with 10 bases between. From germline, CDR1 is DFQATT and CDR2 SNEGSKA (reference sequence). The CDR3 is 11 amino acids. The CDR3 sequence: CSAPNRETQYF. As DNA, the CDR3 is TGCAGTGCGCCTAATCGGGAGACCCAGTACTTC.

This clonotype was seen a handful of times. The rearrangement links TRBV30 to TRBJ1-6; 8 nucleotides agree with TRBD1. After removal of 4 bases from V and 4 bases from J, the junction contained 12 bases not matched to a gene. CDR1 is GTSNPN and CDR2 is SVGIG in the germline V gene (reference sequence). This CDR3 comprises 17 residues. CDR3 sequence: CAWIYPGGDRYNSPLHF. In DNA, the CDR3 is TGTGCCTGGATATACCCAGGGGGCGATCGGTATAATTCACCCCTCCACTTT.

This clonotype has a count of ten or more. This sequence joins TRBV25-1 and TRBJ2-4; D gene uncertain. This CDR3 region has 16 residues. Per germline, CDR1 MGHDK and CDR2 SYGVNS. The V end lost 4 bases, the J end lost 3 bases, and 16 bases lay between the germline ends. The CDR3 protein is CASSANTLKVKNIQYF. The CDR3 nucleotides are TGTGCCAGCAGTGCCAACACCCTAAAGGTCAAAAACATTCAGTACTTC.